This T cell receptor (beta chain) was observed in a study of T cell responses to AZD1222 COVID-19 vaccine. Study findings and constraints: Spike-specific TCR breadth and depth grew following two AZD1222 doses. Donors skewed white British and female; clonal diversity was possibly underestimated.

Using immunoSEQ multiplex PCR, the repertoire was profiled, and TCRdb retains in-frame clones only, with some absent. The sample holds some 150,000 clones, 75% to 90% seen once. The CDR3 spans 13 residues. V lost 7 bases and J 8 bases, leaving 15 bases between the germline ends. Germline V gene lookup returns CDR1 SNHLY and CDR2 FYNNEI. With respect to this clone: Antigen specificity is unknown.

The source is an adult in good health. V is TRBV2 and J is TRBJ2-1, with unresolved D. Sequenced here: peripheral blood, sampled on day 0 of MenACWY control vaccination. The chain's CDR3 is CASIIGHGDEQFF. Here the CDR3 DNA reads TGTGCCAGCATCATCGGGCATGGGGATGAGCAGTTCTTC.